This T cell receptor (beta chain) was recorded in a study of siplizumab effects on memory and regulatory T cells. This table comes from immunoSEQ multiplex PCR, and its TCRdb copy is limited to in-frame clones, with some not included. The data contain tens of thousands of clones, 96% of them singletons. V lost 8 bases, J lost 5 bases, and 16 bases lay in between. Germline CDR1 and CDR2: ENHRY and SYGVKD. This CDR3 has 14 amino acids. The clonotype originates from a human donor in good health. Sequenced material: naive CD4+ T cells sorted from blood. The chain carries TRBV10-3 and TRBJ2-1; tentatively, D is TRBD1 or TRBD2 (6 bases each). CDR3 nucleotide sequence: TGTGCCATCCACGCTCCGGGGGCGAACAATGAGCAGTTCTTC. Amino acid sequence: CAIHAPGANNEQFF.